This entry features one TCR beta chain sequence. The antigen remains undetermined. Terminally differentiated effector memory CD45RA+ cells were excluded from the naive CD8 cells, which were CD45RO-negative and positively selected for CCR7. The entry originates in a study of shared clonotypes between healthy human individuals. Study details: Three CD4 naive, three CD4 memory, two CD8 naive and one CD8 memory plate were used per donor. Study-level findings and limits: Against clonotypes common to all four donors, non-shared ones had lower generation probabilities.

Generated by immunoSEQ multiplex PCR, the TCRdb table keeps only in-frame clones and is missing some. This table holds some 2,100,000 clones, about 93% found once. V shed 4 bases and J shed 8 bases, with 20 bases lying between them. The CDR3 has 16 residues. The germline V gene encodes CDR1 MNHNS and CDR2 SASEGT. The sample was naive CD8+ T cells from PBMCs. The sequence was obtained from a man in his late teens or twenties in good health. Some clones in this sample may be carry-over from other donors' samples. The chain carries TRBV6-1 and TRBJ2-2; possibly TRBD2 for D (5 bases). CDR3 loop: CASSVRLLAMEGELFF. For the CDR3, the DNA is TGTGCCAGCAGTGTGAGACTATTAGCTATGGAAGGGGAGCTGTTTTTT.